The T cell receptor beta chain under discussion was sequenced for a study of blood T cell repertoires in COVID-19. Study-wide background: Italy, Spain and the United States were the sources of the convalescent and acute COVID-19 samples. Sample material is recorded as cDNA or gDNA derived from T cells, B-cell-depleted T cells, or PBMCs.

In the original processing: Amplifying reference gene primers gave estimates of nucleated cell counts. Libraries were prepared by immunoSEQ multiplex PCR; TCRdb keeps only in-frame clonotypes and omits some of them. V, J and clone size are those of that table, while D and trimming were read from the DNA. The sample lists approximately 300,000 clones, more than 75% occurring once. The V gene end was trimmed by 1 base and the J gene end by 3 bases; junction bases not matched to a gene: 10. CDR1 and CDR2 (germline): KGHSH, LQKENI. The CDR3 consists of 17 residues. The sequencing input was peripheral blood. This clonotype was sampled from a man aged 45 to 65 with active or convalescent COVID-19. The chain joins TRBV18 to TRBJ2-3; TRBD1 agrees at 7 bases. Here the CDR3 DNA reads TGTGCCAGCTCACCACAGGGACAGCCTGTGAGTACAGATACGCAGTATTTT. It is translated as CASSPQGQPVSTDTQYF.